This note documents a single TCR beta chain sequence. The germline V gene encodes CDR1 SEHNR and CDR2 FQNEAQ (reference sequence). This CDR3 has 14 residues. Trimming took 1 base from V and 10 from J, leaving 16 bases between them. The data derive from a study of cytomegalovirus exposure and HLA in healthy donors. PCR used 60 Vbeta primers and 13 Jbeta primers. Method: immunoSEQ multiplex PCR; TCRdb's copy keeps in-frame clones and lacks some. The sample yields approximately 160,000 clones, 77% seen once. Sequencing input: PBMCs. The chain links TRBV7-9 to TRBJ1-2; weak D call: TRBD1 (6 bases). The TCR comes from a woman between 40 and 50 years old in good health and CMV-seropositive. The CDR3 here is CASSLENYRVLYTF. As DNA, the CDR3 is TGTGCCAGCAGCTTAGAGAATTACAGGGTTCTCTACACCTTC. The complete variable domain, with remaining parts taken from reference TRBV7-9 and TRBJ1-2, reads DTGVSQNPRHKITKRGQNVTFRCDPISEHNRLYWYRQTLGQGPEFLTYFQNEAQLEKSRLLSDRFSAERPKGSFSTLEIQRTEQGDSAMYLCASSLENYRVLYTFGSGTRLTVV.